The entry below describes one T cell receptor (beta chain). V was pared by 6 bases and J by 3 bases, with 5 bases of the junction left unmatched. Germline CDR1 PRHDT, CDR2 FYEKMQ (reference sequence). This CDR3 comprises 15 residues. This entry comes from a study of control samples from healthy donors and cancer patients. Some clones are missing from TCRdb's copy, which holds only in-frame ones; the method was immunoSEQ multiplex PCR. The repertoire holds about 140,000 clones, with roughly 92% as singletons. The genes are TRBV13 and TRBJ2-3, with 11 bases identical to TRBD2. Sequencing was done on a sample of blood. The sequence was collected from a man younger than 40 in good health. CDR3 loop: CASRIAGGPTDTQYF. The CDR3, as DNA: TGTGCCAGCAGGATAGCGGGAGGGCCGACAGATACGCAGTATTTT.